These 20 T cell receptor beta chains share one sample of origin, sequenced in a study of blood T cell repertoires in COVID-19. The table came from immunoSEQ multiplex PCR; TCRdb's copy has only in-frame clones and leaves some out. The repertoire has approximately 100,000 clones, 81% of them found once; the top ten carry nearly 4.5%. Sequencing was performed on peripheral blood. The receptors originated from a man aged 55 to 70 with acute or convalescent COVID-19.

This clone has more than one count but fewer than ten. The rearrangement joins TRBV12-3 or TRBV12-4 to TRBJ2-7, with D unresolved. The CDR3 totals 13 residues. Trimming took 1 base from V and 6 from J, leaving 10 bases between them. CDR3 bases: TGTGCCAGCAGTTTAGTACGGGTCCGCGAGCAGTACTTC. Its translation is CASSLVRVREQYF.

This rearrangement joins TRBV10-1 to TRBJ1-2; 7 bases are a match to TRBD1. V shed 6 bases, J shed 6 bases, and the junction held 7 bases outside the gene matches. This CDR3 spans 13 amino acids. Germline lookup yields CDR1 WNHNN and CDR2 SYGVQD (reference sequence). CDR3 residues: CASSRDRVDGYTF. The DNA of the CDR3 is TGCGCCAGCAGCCGTGACAGGGTGGATGGCTACACCTTC.

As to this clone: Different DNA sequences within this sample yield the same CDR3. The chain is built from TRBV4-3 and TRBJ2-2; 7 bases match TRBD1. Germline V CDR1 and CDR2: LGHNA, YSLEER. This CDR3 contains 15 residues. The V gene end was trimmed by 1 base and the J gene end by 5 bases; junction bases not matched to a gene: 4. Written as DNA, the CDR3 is TGCGCCAGCAGCCAAGGGACAGGTGGAACCGGGGAGCTGTTTTTT. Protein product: CASSQGTGGTGELFF.

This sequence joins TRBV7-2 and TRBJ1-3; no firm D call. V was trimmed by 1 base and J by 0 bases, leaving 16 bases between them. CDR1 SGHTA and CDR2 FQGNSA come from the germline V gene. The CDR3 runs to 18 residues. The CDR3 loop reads CASSLVWWGVSSGNTIYF. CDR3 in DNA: TGTGCCAGCAGCTTAGTCTGGTGGGGAGTTAGCTCTGGAAACACCATATATTTT.

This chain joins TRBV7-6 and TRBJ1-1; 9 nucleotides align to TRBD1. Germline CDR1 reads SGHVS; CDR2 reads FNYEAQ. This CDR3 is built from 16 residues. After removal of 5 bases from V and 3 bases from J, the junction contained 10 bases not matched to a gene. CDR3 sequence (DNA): TGTGCCAGCAGCCCTAGAATACAGGGGGCCCACACTGAAGCTTTCTTT. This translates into CASSPRIQGAHTEAFF.

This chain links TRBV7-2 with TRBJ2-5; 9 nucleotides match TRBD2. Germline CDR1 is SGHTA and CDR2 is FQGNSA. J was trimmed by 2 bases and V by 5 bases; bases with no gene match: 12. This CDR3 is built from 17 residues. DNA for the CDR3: TGTGCCAGCAGCCTAGTCCCTGCGGGGGGGCTACAAGAGACCCAGTACTTC. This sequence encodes CASSLVPAGGLQETQYF.

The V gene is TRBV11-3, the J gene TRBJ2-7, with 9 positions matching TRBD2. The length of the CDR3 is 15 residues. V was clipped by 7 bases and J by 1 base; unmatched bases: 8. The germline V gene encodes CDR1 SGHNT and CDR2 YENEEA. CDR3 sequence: CASTISGGLSYEQYF. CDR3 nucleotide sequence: TGTGCCAGCACCATTAGCGGGGGCCTTTCCTACGAGCAGTACTTC. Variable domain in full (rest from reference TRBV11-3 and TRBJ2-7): EAGVVQSPRYKIIEKKQPVAFWCNPISGHNTLYWYLQNLGQGPELLIRYENEEAVDDSQLPKDRFSAERLKGVDSTLKIQPAELGDSAVYLCASTISGGLSYEQYFGPGTRLTVT.

CDR3 protein: CASSRYEGDRRYATNEKLFF. In DNA form, the CDR3 reads TGTGCCAGCAGCCGATACGAAGGGGACAGGCGATATGCAACTAATGAAAAACTGTTTTTT. This chain joins TRBV3-1 (or the pseudogene TRBV3-2) and TRBJ1-4, with 8 bases matching TRBD1. V lost 4 bases and J lost 0; bases outside the gene matches: 16. Germline V gene sequence: CDR1 LGHDT, CDR2 YNNKEL (reference sequence). The CDR3 contains 20 residues.

This CDR3 reads CASSPADSYGYTF. For the CDR3, the DNA is TGTGCCAGCTCACCAGCAGACTCCTATGGCTACACCTTC. V and J are TRBV18 and TRBJ1-2, with D uncertain. Germline V gives CDR1 KGHSH, CDR2 LQKENI. Trimming left V 2 bases short and J 4 bases short, with 8 bases between. The CDR3 is made up of 13 amino acids. The complete variable domain, with remaining parts taken from reference TRBV18 and TRBJ1-2, reads NAGVMQNPRHLVRRRGQEARLRCSPMKGHSHVYWYRQLPEEGLKFMVYLQKENIIDESGMPKERFSAEFPKEGPSILRIQQVVRGDSAAYFCASSPADSYGYTFGSGTRLTVV.

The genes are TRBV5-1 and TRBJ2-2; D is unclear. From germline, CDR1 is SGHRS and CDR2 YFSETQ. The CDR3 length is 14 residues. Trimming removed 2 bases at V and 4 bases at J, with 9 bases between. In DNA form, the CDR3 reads TGCGCCAGCAGCTTCCTAGAGTCCACCGGGGAGCTGTTTTTT. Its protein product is CASSFLESTGELFF.

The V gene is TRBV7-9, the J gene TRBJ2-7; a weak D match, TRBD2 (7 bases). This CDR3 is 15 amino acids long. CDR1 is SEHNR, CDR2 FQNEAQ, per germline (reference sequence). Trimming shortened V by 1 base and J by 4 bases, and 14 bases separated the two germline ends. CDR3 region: CASSLDGGGAYEQYF. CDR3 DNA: TGTGCCAGCAGCTTAGACGGCGGGGGCGCGTACGAGCAGTACTTC.

CDR3 DNA sequence: TGCGCCAGCAGCCAAGATCCCAGGGGCGTCGTGGCTGGGCAGAACACCGGGGAGCTGTTTTTT. It yields the protein CASSQDPRGVVAGQNTGELFF. This sequence joins TRBV4-3 and TRBJ2-2, with D possibly TRBD1 on 6 matching bases. Per germline, CDR1 LGHNA and CDR2 YSLEER. V was trimmed by 0 bases and J by 1 base, leaving 24 bases between them. There are 21 residues in the CDR3.

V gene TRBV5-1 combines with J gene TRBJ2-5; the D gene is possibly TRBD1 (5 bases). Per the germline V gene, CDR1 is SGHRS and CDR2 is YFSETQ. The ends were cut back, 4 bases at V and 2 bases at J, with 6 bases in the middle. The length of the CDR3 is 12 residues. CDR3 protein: CASSRQQETQYF. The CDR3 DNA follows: TGCGCCAGCAGCCGACAGCAAGAGACCCAGTACTTC.

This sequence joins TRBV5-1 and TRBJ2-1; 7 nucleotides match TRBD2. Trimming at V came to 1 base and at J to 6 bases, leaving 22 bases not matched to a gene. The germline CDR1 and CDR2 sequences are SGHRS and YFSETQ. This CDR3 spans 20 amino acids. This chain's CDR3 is CASSLFLGASGVTRINEQFF. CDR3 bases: TGCGCCAGCAGCTTGTTCCTCGGGGCTAGCGGTGTTACCCGGATCAATGAGCAGTTCTTC.

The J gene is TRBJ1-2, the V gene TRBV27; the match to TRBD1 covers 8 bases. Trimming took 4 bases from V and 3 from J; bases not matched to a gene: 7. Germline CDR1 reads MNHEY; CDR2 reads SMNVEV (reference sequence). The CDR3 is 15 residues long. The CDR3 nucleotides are TGTGCCAGCAGTTCTCGGACAGGGTCCCACTATGGCTACACCTTC. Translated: CASSSRTGSHYGYTF.

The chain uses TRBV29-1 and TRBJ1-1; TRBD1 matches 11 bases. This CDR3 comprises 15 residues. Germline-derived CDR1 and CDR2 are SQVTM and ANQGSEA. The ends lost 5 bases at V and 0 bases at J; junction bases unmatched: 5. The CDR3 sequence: CSVRGQGAMNTEAFF. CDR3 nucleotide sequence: TGCAGCGTTCGCGGACAGGGGGCAATGAACACTGAAGCTTTCTTT.

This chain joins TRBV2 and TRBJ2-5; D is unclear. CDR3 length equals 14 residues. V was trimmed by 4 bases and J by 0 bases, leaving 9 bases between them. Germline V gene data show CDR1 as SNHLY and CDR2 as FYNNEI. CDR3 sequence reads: CASSAQMYQETQYF. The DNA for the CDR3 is TGTGCCAGCAGTGCCCAGATGTACCAAGAGACCCAGTACTTC.

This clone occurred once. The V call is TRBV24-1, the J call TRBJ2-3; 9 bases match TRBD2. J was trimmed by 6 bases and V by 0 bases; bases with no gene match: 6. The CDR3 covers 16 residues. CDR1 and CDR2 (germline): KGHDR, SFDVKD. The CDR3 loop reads CATSDLETSGDDTQYF. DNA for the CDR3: TGTGCCACCAGTGATTTGGAGACTAGCGGAGACGATACGCAGTATTTT.

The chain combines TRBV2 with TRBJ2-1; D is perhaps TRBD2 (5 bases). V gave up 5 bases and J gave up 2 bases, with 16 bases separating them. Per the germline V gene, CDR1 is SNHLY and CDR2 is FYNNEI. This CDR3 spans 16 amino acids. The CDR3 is CASSPRRGHTYNEQFF. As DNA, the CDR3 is TGTGCCAGCAGTCCACGGAGAGGGCATACCTACAATGAGCAGTTCTTC.

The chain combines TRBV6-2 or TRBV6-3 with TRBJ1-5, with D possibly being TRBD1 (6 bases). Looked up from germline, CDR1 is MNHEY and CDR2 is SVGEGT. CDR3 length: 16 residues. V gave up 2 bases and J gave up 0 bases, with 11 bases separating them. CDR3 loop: CASSYRAGDSNQPQHF. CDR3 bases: TGTGCCAGCAGTTACCGGGCAGGGGATAGCAATCAGCCCCAGCATTTT.